Shown below are 5 T cell receptor beta chains from a single sample sequenced in a study of cytomegalovirus exposure and HLA in healthy donors. Vbeta (60) and Jbeta (13) primers were used in the PCR. The method was immunoSEQ multiplex PCR; TCRdb's version includes in-frame clones alone and lacks a portion of them. The sample includes about 180,000 clones, more than 75% of them seen just once. The sample comprised PBMCs. These receptors all come from a middle-aged man in good health and CMV-seronegative.

The chain couples TRBV5-1 to TRBJ2-3; D possibly corresponds to TRBD2 (5 bases). The CDR3 consists of 15 residues. Germline V gives CDR1 SGHRS, CDR2 YFSETQ. Trimming removed 0 bases from V and 6 bases from J, with 14 bases in between. This chain's CDR3 is CASSLEGSVRDTQYF. The DNA of the CDR3 is TGCGCCAGCAGCTTGGAGGGTAGCGTTCGTGATACGCAGTATTTT.

This clone was seen a handful of times. J is TRBJ2-6 and V is TRBV7-3; possibly TRBD2 for D (6 bases). Trimming stripped 2 bases from V and 1 base from J, with 15 bases between. The CDR3 sequence is 18 residues long. CDR1 is SGHTA, CDR2 FQGTGA, per germline. For the CDR3, the DNA is TGTGCCAGCAGCTTAGGGGGTGGGGGGTTGTCTGGGGCCAACGTCCTGACTTTC. Translating gives CASSLGGGGLSGANVLTF. Supplemented by reference TRBV7-3 and TRBJ2-6, the full variable domain reads GAGVSQTPSNKVTEKGKYVELRCDPISGHTALYWYRQSLGQGPEFLIYFQGTGAADDSGLPNDRFFAVRPEGSVSTLKIQRTERGDSAVYLCASSLGGGGLSGANVLTFGAGSRLTVL.

The V and J genes are TRBV30 and TRBJ1-2; D not certain. This CDR3 region has 13 residues. Germline-derived CDR1 and CDR2 are GTSNPN and SVGIG (reference sequence). V lost 0 bases, J lost 1 base, and 6 bases lay in between. The CDR3 loop is CAWSVSFNYGYTF. In DNA form, the CDR3 reads TGTGCCTGGAGTGTATCCTTTAACTATGGCTACACCTTC.

This clone was seen a single time. V and J are TRBV2 and TRBJ1-5, with D perhaps TRBD1 (5 bases). The CDR3 spans 15 residues. The V gene lost 6 bases and the J gene lost 0 bases, with 12 bases spanning the gap. The germline V gene has CDR1 SNHLY and CDR2 FYNNEI. The CDR3 here is CASRPRGVSNQPQHF. The DNA of the CDR3 is TGTGCCAGCAGGCCCCGGGGGGTTAGCAATCAGCCCCAGCATTTT.

As regards this clone: The conserved phenylalanine or tryptophan normally closing the CDR3 is absent here, so this likely arose from a read error. The rearrangement joins TRBV28 to TRBJ1-2; D unclear. Germline CDR1 and CDR2: MDHEN and SYDVKM. V was trimmed by 2 bases and J by 3 bases, leaving 4 bases between them. CDR3 size: 12 residues. The CDR3 bases are TGTGCCAGCAGTTTAAGGCACTATGGCTACACCCTC. It specifies CASSLRHYGYTL.